These 14 T cell receptor beta chains originate from one sample sequenced in a study of cytomegalovirus exposure and HLA in healthy donors. The PCR used 60 Vbeta and 13 Jbeta primers. Clones were sequenced by immunoSEQ multiplex PCR, and TCRdb holds only the in-frame ones, with some missing. Among more than 80,000 clones listed, approximately 70% were seen once. Sequencing was done on a sample of PBMCs. These TCRs come from a man aged 50 to 59 in good health and CMV-seronegative.

The chain combines TRBV4-1 with TRBJ2-5, with a possible D match to TRBD1 (5 bases). This CDR3 contains 15 residues. V was clipped by 0 bases and J by 2 bases, with 10 bases between them. Per germline, CDR1 MGHRA and CDR2 YSYEKL. CDR3 sequence reads: CASSQERTLQETQYF. The DNA for the CDR3 is TGCGCCAGCAGCCAAGAAAGGACATTACAAGAGACCCAGTACTTC.

This chain's CDR3 is CATSRSRSGELFF. Here the CDR3 DNA reads TGTGCCACCAGCAGATCTAGGTCCGGGGAGCTGTTTTTT. This chain uses TRBV15 with TRBJ2-2, with no clear D. V lost 2 bases, J lost 6 bases, and 7 bases lay in between. Germline CDR1 LNHNV, CDR2 YYDKDF (reference sequence). The CDR3 length is 13 residues.

This chain connects TRBV6-5 to TRBJ1-2; a weak D match, TRBD1 (6 bases). The ends were cut back, 4 bases at V and 5 bases at J, with 8 bases in the middle. CDR1 and CDR2 (germline): MNHEY, SVGAGI. The CDR3 length is 12 residues. Here the CDR3 reads CASSFTGYGYTF. The DNA of the CDR3 is TGTGCCAGCAGTTTTACAGGGTATGGCTACACCTTC.

This chain connects TRBV5-1 to TRBJ1-1, with D tentatively TRBD1 (5 bases). The CDR3 length is 14 residues. Germline lookup yields CDR1 SGHRS and CDR2 YFSETQ. The V end was cut by 1 base, the J end by 3 bases, with 10 bases between. This CDR3 reads CASSLYGGDTEAFF. In DNA, the CDR3 is TGCGCCAGCAGCTTGTATGGGGGGGACACTGAAGCTTTCTTT. The entire variable domain, with the rest obtained from reference TRBV5-1 and TRBJ1-1, is as follows: KAGVTQTPRYLIKTRGQQVTLSCSPISGHRSVSWYQQTPGQGLQFLFEYFSETQRNKGNFPGRFSGRQFSNSRSEMNVSTLELGDSALYLCASSLYGGDTEAFFGQGTRLTVV.

V and J are TRBV5-1 and TRBJ2-1; 8 bases agree with TRBD1. The CDR3 sequence is 16 residues long. CDR1 is SGHRS, CDR2 YFSETQ, per germline. J gave up 4 bases and V 0 bases, and 6 bases lay outside the gene matches. Here the CDR3 reads CASSLATGVPYNEQFF. Here the CDR3 DNA reads TGCGCCAGCAGCTTGGCGACAGGGGTTCCATACAATGAGCAGTTCTTC.

This clone was picked up a small number of times. V gene TRBV4-2 combines with J gene TRBJ2-7; a weak D match, TRBD2 (5 bases). The V gene lost 3 bases and the J gene lost 5 bases, with 20 bases spanning the gap. The CDR3 is 16 residues long. Germline CDR1 LGHNA, CDR2 YNFKEQ. The CDR3 region is CASSHGLPVPGDEQYF. The CDR3, as DNA: TGTGCCAGCAGCCATGGACTCCCCGTGCCGGGCGACGAGCAGTACTTC.

The chain joins TRBV4-2 to TRBJ2-5, with TRBD1 as a possible D gene (5 bases). CDR1 LGHNA and CDR2 YNFKEQ come from the germline V gene. The CDR3 has 14 amino acids. V was pared by 1 base and J by 3 bases, with 9 bases between. As DNA, the CDR3 is TGTGCCAGCAGCCAAGGCAGGGTGGAAGAGACCCAGTACTTC. Translation gives CASSQGRVEETQYF.

The V and J genes are TRBV6-6 and TRBJ1-4; the match to TRBD1 covers 8 bases. Per germline, CDR1 MNHNY and CDR2 SVGAGI (reference sequence). This CDR3 contains 14 residues. Trimming removed 6 bases from V and 6 bases from J; junction bases left unmatched: 6. The CDR3 region has the DNA TGTGCCAGCAGACACAGGGGGGATTATGAAAAACTGTTTTTT. Translated, it gives CASRHRGDYEKLFF.

This clone was seen just once. The chain joins TRBV7-8 to TRBJ2-3, with 7 bases that match TRBD2. The ends lost 2 bases at V and 0 bases at J; junction bases unmatched: 2. In germline, CDR1 is SGHVS, CDR2 FQNEAQ. The CDR3 is made up of 15 amino acids. The CDR3 sequence: CASSLSGGSTDTQYF. CDR3 sequence (DNA): TGTGCCAGCAGCTTATCCGGGGGGAGCACAGATACGCAGTATTTT.

The rearrangement links TRBV29-1 to TRBJ2-1; 16 nucleotides match TRBD2. V gave up 7 bases and J gave up 10 bases; unmatched junction bases: 4. The germline V gene has CDR1 SQVTM and CDR2 ANQGSEA. This CDR3 contains 13 residues. CDR3: CSAGTSGREEQFF. Here the CDR3 DNA reads TGCAGCGCTGGGACTAGCGGGAGGGAGGAGCAGTTCTTC.

The chain uses TRBV15 and TRBJ1-1; D uncertain. The CDR3 totals 15 residues. The germline CDR1 and CDR2 sequences are LNHNV and YYDKDF (reference sequence). Trimming shortened V by 0 bases and J by 7 bases, and 15 bases separated the two germline ends. As DNA, the CDR3 is TGTGCCACCAGCAGAGATAGAAGAGGTTTGAATGAAGCTTTCTTT. This encodes CATSRDRRGLNEAFF. The whole variable domain, filled in from reference TRBV15 and TRBJ1-1, reads DAMVIQNPRYQVTQFGKPVTLSCSQTLNHNVMYWYQQKSSQAPKLLFHYYDKDFNNEADTPDNFQSRRPNTSFCFLDIRSPGLGDTAMYLCATSRDRRGLNEAFFGQGTRLTVV.

The sample holds a few counts of this clone. The CDR3 region has the DNA TGTGCCAGCAGCTTAGCCCTGGGCGCAGGGGGCGCTTACGAGCAGTACTTC. It codes for CASSLALGAGGAYEQYF. This chain uses TRBV11-2 with TRBJ2-7, with 8 bases identical to TRBD1. V was clipped by 1 base and J by 4 bases; unmatched bases: 12. This CDR3 region has 17 residues. From germline, CDR1 is SGHAT and CDR2 FQNNGV.

The rearrangement joins TRBV27 to TRBJ2-3; 14 positions match TRBD2. This CDR3 contains 17 residues. Germline lookup yields CDR1 MNHEY and CDR2 SMNVEV (reference sequence). V trimming: 7 bases; J trimming: 3 bases; junction bases outside the gene matches: 9. The CDR3: CASIKVGTSGSTDTQYF. CDR3 bases: TGTGCCAGCATCAAAGTCGGGACTAGCGGGAGTACAGATACGCAGTATTTT.

This chain joins TRBV2 and TRBJ2-2; 8 bases match TRBD2. CDR1 and CDR2 (germline): SNHLY, FYNNEI. Germline trimming cut 10 bases from V and 7 bases from J; bases unmatched to any gene: 8. CDR3 length: 13 residues. The CDR3 is CATGAGAFGELFF. CDR3 sequence (DNA): TGTGCCACGGGAGCGGGGGCTTTCGGGGAGCTGTTTTTT. Drawing the rest from reference TRBV2 and TRBJ2-2, the complete variable domain is EPEVTQTPSHQVTQMGQEVILRCVPISNHLYFYWYRQILGQKVEFLVSFYNNEISEKSEIFDDQFSVERPDGSNFTLKIRSTKLEDSAMYFCATGAGAFGELFFGEGSRLTVL.